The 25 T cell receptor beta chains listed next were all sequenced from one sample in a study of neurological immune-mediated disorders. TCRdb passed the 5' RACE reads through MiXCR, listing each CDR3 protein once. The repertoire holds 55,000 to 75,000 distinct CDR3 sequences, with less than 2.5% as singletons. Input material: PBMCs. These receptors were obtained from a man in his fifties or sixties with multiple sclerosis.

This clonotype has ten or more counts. The CDR3 coding sequence is TGCAGTGCTAGAGATCGGATGGGGGGTTTGGAGACCCAGTACTTC. Protein sequence: CSARDRMGGLETQYF. The rearrangement joins TRBV20-1 to TRBJ2-5; possible D gene TRBD2, 6 bases. The germline V gene encodes CDR1 DFQATT and CDR2 SNEGSKA (reference sequence). Trimming removed 0 bases from V and 5 bases from J, with 16 bases in between. This CDR3 contains 15 residues.

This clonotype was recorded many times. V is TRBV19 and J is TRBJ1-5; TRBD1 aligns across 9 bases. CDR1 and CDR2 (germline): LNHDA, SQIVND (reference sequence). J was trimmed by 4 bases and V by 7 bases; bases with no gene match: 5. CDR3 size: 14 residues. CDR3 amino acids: CASNDRGINQPQHF. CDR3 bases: TGTGCCAGTAACGACAGGGGGATTAATCAGCCCCAGCATTTT.

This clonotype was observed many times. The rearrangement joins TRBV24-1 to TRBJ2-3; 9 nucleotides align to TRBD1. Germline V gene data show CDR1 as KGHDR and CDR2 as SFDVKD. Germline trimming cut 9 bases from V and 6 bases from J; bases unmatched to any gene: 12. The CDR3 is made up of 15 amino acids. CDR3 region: CATARTGGAIDTQYF. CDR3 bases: TGTGCCACCGCTCGCACAGGGGGCGCGATCGATACGCAGTATTTT.

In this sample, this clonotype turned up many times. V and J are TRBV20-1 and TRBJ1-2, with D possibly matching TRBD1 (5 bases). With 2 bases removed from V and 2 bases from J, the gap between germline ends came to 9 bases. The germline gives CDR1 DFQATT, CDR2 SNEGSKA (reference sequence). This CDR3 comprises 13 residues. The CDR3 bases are TGCAGTGCTAGATTGGAGGGGAACTATGGCTACACCTTC. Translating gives CSARLEGNYGYTF.

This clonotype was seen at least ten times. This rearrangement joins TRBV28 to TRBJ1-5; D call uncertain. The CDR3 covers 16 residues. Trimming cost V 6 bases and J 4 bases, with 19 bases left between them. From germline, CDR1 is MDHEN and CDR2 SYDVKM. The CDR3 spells CASRRTRTVGNQPQHF. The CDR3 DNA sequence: TGTGCCAGCAGGCGAACGAGGACGGTTGGGAATCAGCCCCAGCATTTT.

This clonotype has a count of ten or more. CDR3 in DNA: TGTGCCAGCAGCGAAATCCAACTGGGCACAGATACGCAGTATTTT. It yields the protein CASSEIQLGTDTQYF. This chain links TRBV7-9 with TRBJ2-3; D call uncertain. This CDR3 is 15 amino acids long. CDR1 SEHNR and CDR2 FQNEAQ come from the germline V gene (reference sequence). V was clipped by 5 bases and J by 1 base, with 13 bases between them.

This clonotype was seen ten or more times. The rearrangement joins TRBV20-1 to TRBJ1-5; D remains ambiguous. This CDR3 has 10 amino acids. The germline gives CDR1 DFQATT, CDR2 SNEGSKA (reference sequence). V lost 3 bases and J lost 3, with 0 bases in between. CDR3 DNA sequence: TGCAGTGCTAGCAATCAGCCCCAGCATTTT. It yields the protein CSASNQPQHF.

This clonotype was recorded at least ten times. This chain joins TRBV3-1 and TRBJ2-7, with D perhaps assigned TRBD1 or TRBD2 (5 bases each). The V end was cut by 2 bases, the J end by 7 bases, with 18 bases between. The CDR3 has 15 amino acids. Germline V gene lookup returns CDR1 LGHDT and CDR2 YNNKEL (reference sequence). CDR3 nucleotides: TGTGCCAGCAGCCAATCCCCGACGGGGCAACATGAGCAGTACTTC. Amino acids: CASSQSPTGQHEQYF.

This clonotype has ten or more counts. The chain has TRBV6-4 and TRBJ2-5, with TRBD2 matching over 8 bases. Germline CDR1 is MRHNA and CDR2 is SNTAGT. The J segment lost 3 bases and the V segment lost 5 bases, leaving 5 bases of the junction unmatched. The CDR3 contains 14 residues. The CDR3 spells CASSPTSGEETQYF. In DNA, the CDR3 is TGTGCCAGCAGTCCCACTAGCGGAGAAGAGACCCAGTACTTC.

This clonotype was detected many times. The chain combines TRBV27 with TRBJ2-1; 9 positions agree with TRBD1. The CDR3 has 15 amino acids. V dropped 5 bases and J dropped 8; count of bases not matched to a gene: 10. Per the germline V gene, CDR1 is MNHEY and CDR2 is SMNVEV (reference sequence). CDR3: CASSPPGTGLDEQFF. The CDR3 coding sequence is TGTGCCAGCAGTCCACCCGGGACAGGGTTAGATGAGCAGTTCTTC.

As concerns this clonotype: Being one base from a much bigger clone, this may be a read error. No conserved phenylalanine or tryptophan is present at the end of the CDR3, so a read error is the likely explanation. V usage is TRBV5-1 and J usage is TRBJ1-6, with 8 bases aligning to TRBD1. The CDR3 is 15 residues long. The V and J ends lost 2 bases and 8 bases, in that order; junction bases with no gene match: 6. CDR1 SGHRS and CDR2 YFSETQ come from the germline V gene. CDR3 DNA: TGCGCCAGCAGCTTCCAGGGGGCCAGGGATTCACCCCTCCACTGT. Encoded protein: CASSFQGARDSPLHC.

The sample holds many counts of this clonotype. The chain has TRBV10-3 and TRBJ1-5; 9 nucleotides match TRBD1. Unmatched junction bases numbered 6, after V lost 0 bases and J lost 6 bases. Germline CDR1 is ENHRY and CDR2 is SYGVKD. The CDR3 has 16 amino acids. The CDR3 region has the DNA TGTGCCATCAGTGAGTCGACGAGGACAGGGGTTCAGCCCCAGCATTTT. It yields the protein CAISESTRTGVQPQHF.

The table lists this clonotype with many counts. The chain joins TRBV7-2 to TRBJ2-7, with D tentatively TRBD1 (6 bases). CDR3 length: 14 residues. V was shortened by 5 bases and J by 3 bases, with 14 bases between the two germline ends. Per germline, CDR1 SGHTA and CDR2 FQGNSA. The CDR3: CASSVQGWGYEQYF. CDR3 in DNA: TGTGCCAGCAGCGTACAGGGATGGGGCTACGAGCAGTACTTC.

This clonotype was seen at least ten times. The CDR3 coding sequence is TGTGCCAGCAGTTTCCCGACAGCTCGCACAGATACGCAGTATTTT. It encodes CASSFPTARTDTQYF. V and J are TRBV28 and TRBJ2-3, with D perhaps TRBD1 (5 bases). CDR1 is MDHEN, CDR2 SYDVKM, per germline. The V end lost 3 bases, the J end lost 1 base, and 11 bases lay between the germline ends. CDR3 length: 15 amino acids.

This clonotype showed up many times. The CDR3 DNA is TGTGCCAGCAACTCAGGACAGGCAGGCACAGATACGCAGTATTTT. Protein sequence: CASNSGQAGTDTQYF. The chain joins TRBV12-3 or TRBV12-4 to TRBJ2-3, with 7 nucleotides matching TRBD1. This CDR3 region has 15 residues. After removal of 7 bases from V and 1 base from J, the junction contained 8 bases not matched to a gene.

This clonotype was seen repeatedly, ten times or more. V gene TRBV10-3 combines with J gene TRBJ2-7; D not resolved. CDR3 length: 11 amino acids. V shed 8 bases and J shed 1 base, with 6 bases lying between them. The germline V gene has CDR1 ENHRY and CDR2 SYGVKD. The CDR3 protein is CAIGDSYEQYF. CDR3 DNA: TGTGCCATCGGCGATTCCTACGAGCAGTACTTC.

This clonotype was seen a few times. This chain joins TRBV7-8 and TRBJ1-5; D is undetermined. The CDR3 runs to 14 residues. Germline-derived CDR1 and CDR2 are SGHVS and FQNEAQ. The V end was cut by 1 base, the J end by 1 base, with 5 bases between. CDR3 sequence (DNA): TGTGCCAGCAGCTTAGAGGCGAGCAATCAGCCCCAGCATTTT. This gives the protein CASSLEASNQPQHF.

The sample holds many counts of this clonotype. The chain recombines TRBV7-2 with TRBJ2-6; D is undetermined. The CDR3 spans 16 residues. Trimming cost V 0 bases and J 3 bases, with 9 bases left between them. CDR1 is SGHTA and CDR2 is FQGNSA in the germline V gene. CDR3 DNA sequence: TGTGCCAGCAGCTTAGCATCACGACGTGGGGCCAACGTCCTGACTTTC. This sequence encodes CASSLASRRGANVLTF.

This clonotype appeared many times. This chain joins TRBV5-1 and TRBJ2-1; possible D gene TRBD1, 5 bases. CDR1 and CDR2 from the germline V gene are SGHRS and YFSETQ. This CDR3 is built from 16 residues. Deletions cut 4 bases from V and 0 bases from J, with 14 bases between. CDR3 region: CASSLKDSLSYNEQFF. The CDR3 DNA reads TGCGCCAGCAGCCTAAAAGACAGCCTCTCCTACAATGAGCAGTTCTTC. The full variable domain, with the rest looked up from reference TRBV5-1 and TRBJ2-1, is KAGVTQTPRYLIKTRGQQVTLSCSPISGHRSVSWYQQTPGQGLQFLFEYFSETQRNKGNFPGRFSGRQFSNSRSEMNVSTLELGDSALYLCASSLKDSLSYNEQFFGPGTRLTVL.

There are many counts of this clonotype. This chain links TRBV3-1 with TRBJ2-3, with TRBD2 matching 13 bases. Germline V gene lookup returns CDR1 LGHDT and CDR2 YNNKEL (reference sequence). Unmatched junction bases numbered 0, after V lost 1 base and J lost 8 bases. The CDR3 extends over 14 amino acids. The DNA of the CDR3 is TGTGCCAGCAGCCAAGGGACTAGCGGGGGTACGCAGTATTTT. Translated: CASSQGTSGGTQYF.

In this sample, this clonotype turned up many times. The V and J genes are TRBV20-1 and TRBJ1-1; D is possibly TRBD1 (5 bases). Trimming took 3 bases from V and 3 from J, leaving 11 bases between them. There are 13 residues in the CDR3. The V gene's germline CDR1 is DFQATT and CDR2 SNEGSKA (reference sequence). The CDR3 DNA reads TGCAGTGCTAGTAATGAGGGGTACACTGAAGCTTTCTTT. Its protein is CSASNEGYTEAFF.

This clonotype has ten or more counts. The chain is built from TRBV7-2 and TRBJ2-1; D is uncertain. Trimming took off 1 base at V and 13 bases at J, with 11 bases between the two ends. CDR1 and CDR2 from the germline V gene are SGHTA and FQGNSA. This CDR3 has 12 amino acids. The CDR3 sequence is CASSLEVGTQFF. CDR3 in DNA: TGTGCCAGCAGCTTAGAGGTTGGAACACAGTTCTTC.

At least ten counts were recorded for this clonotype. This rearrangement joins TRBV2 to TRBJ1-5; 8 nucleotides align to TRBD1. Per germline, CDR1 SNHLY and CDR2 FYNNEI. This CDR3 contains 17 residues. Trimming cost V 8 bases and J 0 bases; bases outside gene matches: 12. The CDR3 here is CASSSRGQAFSNQPQHF. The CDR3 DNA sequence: TGTGCCAGCTCAAGTCGGGGACAGGCATTTAGCAATCAGCCCCAGCATTTT. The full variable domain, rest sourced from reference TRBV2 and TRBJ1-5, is EPEVTQTPSHQVTQMGQEVILRCVPISNHLYFYWYRQILGQKVEFLVSFYNNEISEKSEIFDDQFSVERPDGSNFTLKIRSTKLEDSAMYFCASSSRGQAFSNQPQHFGDGTRLSIL.

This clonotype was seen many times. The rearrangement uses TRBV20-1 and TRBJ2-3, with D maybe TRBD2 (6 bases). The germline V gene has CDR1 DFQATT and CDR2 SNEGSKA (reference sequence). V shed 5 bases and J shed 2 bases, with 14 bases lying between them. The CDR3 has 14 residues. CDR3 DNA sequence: TGCAGTGCTCGGACTACCCTCTCCACAGATACGCAGTATTTT. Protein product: CSARTTLSTDTQYF.

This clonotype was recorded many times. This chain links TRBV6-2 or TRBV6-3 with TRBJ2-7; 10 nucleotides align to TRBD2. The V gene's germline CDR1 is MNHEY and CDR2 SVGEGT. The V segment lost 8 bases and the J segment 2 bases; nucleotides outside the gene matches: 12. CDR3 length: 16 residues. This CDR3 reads CASRQPNSGGTYEQYF. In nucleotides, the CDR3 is TGTGCCAGCCGTCAACCAAATAGCGGGGGGACCTACGAGCAGTACTTC.